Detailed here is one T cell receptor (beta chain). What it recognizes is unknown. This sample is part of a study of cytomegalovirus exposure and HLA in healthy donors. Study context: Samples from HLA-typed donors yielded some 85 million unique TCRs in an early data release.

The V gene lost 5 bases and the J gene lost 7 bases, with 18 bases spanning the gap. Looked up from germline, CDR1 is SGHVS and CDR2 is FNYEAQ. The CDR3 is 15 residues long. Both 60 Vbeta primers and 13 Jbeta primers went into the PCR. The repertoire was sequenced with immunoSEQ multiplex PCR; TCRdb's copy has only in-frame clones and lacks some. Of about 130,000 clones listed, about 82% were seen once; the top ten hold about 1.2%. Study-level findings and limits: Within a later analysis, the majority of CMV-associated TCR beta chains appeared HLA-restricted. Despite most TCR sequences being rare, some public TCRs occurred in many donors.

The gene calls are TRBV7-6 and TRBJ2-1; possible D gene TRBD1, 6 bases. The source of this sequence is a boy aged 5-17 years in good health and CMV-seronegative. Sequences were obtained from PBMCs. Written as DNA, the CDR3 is TGTGCCAGCAGCCCCCGAGGGGGAGAGAGGAATGAGCAGTTCTTC. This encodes CASSPRGGERNEQFF. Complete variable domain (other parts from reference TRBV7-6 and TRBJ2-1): GAGVSQSPRYKVTKRGQDVALRCDPISGHVSLYWYRQALGQGPEFLTYFNYEAQQDKSGLPNDRFSAERPEGSISTLTIQRTEQRDSAMYRCASSPRGGERNEQFFGPGTRLTVL.